The 27 T cell receptor beta chains listed next were all sequenced from one sample in a study of T cell responses to AZD1222 COVID-19 vaccine. Measured with immunoSEQ multiplex PCR; TCRdb has only the in-frame clones, and not every one. Seen here are 150,000 to 160,000 clones, about 87% observed once, and the top ten hold 3.1%. The material was peripheral blood, obtained on day 0 of AZD1222 vaccination. The source is an adult in good health.

The chain is built from TRBV7-2 and TRBJ1-5; the D is unclear. Trimming left V 7 bases short and J 9 bases short, with 19 bases between. The CDR3 contains 14 residues. Germline CDR1 SGHTA, CDR2 FQGNSA. CDR3 in amino acids: CASTFSVGNWPQHF. For the CDR3, the DNA is TGTGCCAGCACCTTTAGTGTGGGTAACTGGCCCCAGCATTTT.

This rearrangement joins TRBV6-2 or TRBV6-3 to TRBJ2-1; 12 nucleotides agree with TRBD2. The CDR3 is made up of 15 amino acids. V lost 5 bases, J lost 8 bases, and 7 bases stayed unmatched. The germline CDR1 and CDR2 sequences are MNHEY and SVGEGT. The CDR3 here is CASSALAGGRDEQFF. The CDR3 DNA reads as TGTGCCAGCAGTGCTCTAGCGGGGGGGCGCGATGAGCAGTTCTTC.

The V gene is TRBV5-1, the J gene TRBJ2-2; tentative D call: TRBD1 (5 bases). The CDR3 consists of 14 residues. The germline CDR1 and CDR2 sequences are SGHRS and YFSETQ. Trimming pared 7 bases from V and 3 bases from J, leaving 13 bases between. CDR3 region: CASCERGDTGELFF. Written as DNA, the CDR3 is TGCGCCAGCTGTGAAAGGGGCGACACCGGGGAGCTGTTTTTT.

The chain combines TRBV28 with TRBJ1-2; tentative D call: TRBD1 (6 bases). The length of the CDR3 is 12 residues. Trimming pared 7 bases from V and 2 bases from J, leaving 8 bases between. Germline V CDR1 and CDR2: MDHEN, SYDVKM. The CDR3 coding sequence is TGTGCCAGCAAAACAGGGAACTATGGCTACACCTTC. This codes for CASKTGNYGYTF.

CDR3 DNA: TGTGCCATCAGTGAGGCAGCGGGGCCTGGCTACGAGCAGTACTTC. It codes for CAISEAAGPGYEQYF. This sequence joins TRBV10-3 and TRBJ2-7; TRBD2 matches at 7 bases. Germline loops: CDR1 ENHRY, CDR2 SYGVKD. Germline trimming cut 2 bases from V and 3 bases from J; bases unmatched to any gene: 7. The CDR3 is 15 amino acids.

This clone occurred once. The chain has TRBV7-2 and TRBJ2-5, with 9 nucleotides matching TRBD1. Germline values: CDR1 SGHTA, CDR2 FQGNSA. The CDR3 consists of 16 residues. V was pared by 4 bases and J by 4 bases, with 10 bases of the junction left unmatched. The CDR3 sequence: CASSSLGQGIGETQYF. DNA for the CDR3: TGTGCCAGCAGCTCACTGGGACAGGGTATAGGAGAGACCCAGTACTTC.

This sequence joins TRBV18 and TRBJ1-2, with D uncertain. V was pared by 3 bases and J by 5 bases, with 10 bases between. This CDR3 is 13 amino acids long. Germline CDR1 reads KGHSH; CDR2 reads LQKENI. In DNA form, the CDR3 reads TGTGCCAGCTCACCCAGAGGAGAATATGGCTACACCTTC. Protein sequence: CASSPRGEYGYTF.

This clone was seen once. The chain recombines TRBV5-4 with TRBJ2-7; the D call may be TRBD1 or TRBD2 (7 bases each). CDR3 length equals 14 residues. The germline gives CDR1 SGHNT, CDR2 YYREEE (reference sequence). Trimming removed 2 bases at V and 3 bases at J, with 12 bases between. CDR3 loop: CASSLSGGGYEQYF. The CDR3 region has the DNA TGTGCCAGCAGCTTATCAGGGGGGGGCTACGAGCAGTACTTC.

The chain couples TRBV5-6 to TRBJ2-2; TRBD2 is a possible D gene (5 bases). The CDR3 is made up of 12 amino acids. Germline V gives CDR1 SGHDT, CDR2 YYEEEE. V lost 4 bases and J lost 5, with 6 bases in between. The CDR3 reads CASSPGTGELFF. The CDR3 region has the DNA TGTGCCAGCAGCCCGGGAACCGGGGAGCTGTTTTTT.

The chain combines TRBV7-2 with TRBJ2-7; 9 positions match TRBD2. Germline V lookup: CDR1 SGHTA, CDR2 FQGNSA. The CDR3 totals 15 residues. V was pared by 8 bases and J by 4 bases, with 12 bases of the junction left unmatched. The CDR3 region has the DNA TGTGCCAGCTCCGGGGGTAGCGGGGGAGCATACGAGCAGTACTTC. As protein: CASSGGSGGAYEQYF.

In regard to this clone: One end of the junction does not line up with germline, which may come from a read error. This chain links TRBV6-6 with TRBJ2-7, with D possibly being TRBD1 (5 bases). Germline CDR1 and CDR2: MNHNY and SVGAGI (reference sequence). CDR3 length equals 11 residues. CDR3 region: CARQPPYEQYF. For the CDR3, the DNA is TGCGCTCGACAGCCACCCTACGAGCAGTACTTC.

The rearrangement uses TRBV10-2 and TRBJ1-1, with D hard to call. With 4 bases removed from V and 8 bases from J, the gap between germline ends came to 11 bases. Germline V lookup: CDR1 WSHSY, CDR2 SAAADI. The CDR3 covers 12 residues. The CDR3: CASSVGNAEAFF. The CDR3 DNA reads TGCGCCAGCAGTGTTGGAAATGCAGAAGCTTTCTTT.

V usage is TRBV5-1 and J usage is TRBJ1-4; D not certain. CDR1 is SGHRS and CDR2 is YFSETQ in the germline V gene. The CDR3 loop spans 15 amino acids. V shed 1 base and J shed 0 bases, with 7 bases lying between them. This CDR3 is CASSLWGSTNEKLFF. The CDR3 DNA reads TGCGCCAGCAGCTTGTGGGGTTCAACTAATGAAAAACTGTTTTTT. The variable domain in full, completed from reference TRBV5-1 and TRBJ1-4, reads KAGVTQTPRYLIKTRGQQVTLSCSPISGHRSVSWYQQTPGQGLQFLFEYFSETQRNKGNFPGRFSGRQFSNSRSEMNVSTLELGDSALYLCASSLWGSTNEKLFFGSGTQLSVL.

The chain employs TRBV29-1 and TRBJ1-1; perhaps TRBD1 as D (5 bases). CDR1 is SQVTM and CDR2 is ANQGSEA in the germline V gene. The CDR3 consists of 19 residues. V shed 1 base and J shed 1 base, with 25 bases lying between them. The CDR3 region is CSVEAVDVQGTSGNTEAFF. In DNA, the CDR3 is TGCAGCGTTGAAGCCGTTGATGTGCAGGGCACTTCTGGGAACACTGAAGCTTTCTTT.

This chain joins TRBV6-5 and TRBJ2-3; tentative D call: TRBD2 (6 bases). Deletions cut 10 bases from V and 5 bases from J, with 16 bases between. Per the germline V gene, CDR1 is MNHEY and CDR2 is SVGAGI. The CDR3 runs to 13 residues. CDR3 sequence (DNA): TGTGCCATAACCGGGGGTCCTAGAGATACGCAGTATTTT. Translation gives CAITGGPRDTQYF.

The chain couples TRBV2 to TRBJ1-6; D might be TRBD1 (6 bases). This CDR3 has 14 residues. The V gene lost 6 bases and the J gene lost 10 bases, with 16 bases spanning the gap. Germline loops: CDR1 SNHLY, CDR2 FYNNEI. The CDR3 sequence: CASSEQGRGSPLHF. DNA for the CDR3: TGTGCCAGCAGCGAACAGGGCAGGGGCTCACCCCTCCACTTT.

The gene calls are TRBV3-1 (or the pseudogene TRBV3-2) and TRBJ2-7; the match to TRBD1 covers 8 bases. The CDR3 is 15 amino acids. CDR1 and CDR2 from the germline V gene are LGHDT and YNNKEL (reference sequence). With 0 bases clipped from V and 4 bases from J, the junction kept 5 bases outside the gene matches. The CDR3 loop is CASSQDFRQGYEQYF. The CDR3 DNA follows: TGTGCCAGCAGCCAAGATTTCCGACAGGGGTACGAGCAGTACTTC.

The gene calls are TRBV11-2 and TRBJ2-5, with D possibly being TRBD2 (6 bases). CDR3 length: 16 residues. Trimming pared 0 bases from V and 4 bases from J, leaving 15 bases between. Germline V gene lookup returns CDR1 SGHAT and CDR2 FQNNGV. This CDR3 is CASSLEGPGRSETQYF. As DNA, the CDR3 is TGTGCCAGCAGCTTAGAGGGCCCAGGGAGGTCAGAGACCCAGTACTTC.

The chain joins TRBV7-7 to TRBJ2-1, with 8 bases aligning to TRBD2. The germline V gene encodes CDR1 SSHAT and CDR2 FNYEAQ (reference sequence). The V gene end was trimmed by 1 base and the J gene end by 5 bases; junction bases not matched to a gene: 7. This CDR3 is built from 16 residues. CDR3: CASSLGTGTRDNEQFF. The CDR3 DNA sequence: TGTGCCAGCAGCTTAGGAACCGGGACTAGGGACAATGAGCAGTTCTTC.

The chain is built from TRBV3-1 (or the pseudogene TRBV3-2) and TRBJ2-5; D might be TRBD1 or TRBD2, each matching 7 bases. The CDR3 length is 13 residues. Trimming took 4 bases from V and 4 from J, leaving 10 bases between them. Germline V lookup: CDR1 LGHDT, CDR2 YNNKEL (reference sequence). CDR3: CASSPGGGETQYF. The DNA for the CDR3 is TGTGCCAGCAGCCCAGGGGGGGGAGAGACCCAGTACTTC.

This chain connects TRBV18 to TRBJ2-7; D is tentatively TRBD1 or TRBD2 (5 bases each). Germline CDR1 KGHSH, CDR2 LQKENI. V was shortened by 5 bases and J by 4 bases, with 21 bases between the two germline ends. The CDR3 totals 16 residues. In DNA form, the CDR3 reads TGTGCCAGCTCAGAAATACCGGGGACGAGAGGGTACGAGCAGTACTTC. Residues: CASSEIPGTRGYEQYF.

The rearrangement links TRBV7-2 to TRBJ2-3; the D is unclear. Germline CDR1 SGHTA, CDR2 FQGNSA. Trimming removed 0 bases at V and 5 bases at J, with 9 bases between. The CDR3 loop spans 14 amino acids. Here the CDR3 reads CASSLAVARDTQYF. CDR3 DNA: TGTGCCAGCAGCTTAGCAGTCGCCCGAGATACGCAGTATTTT.

The chain recombines TRBV7-9 with TRBJ1-1; D is unresolved. The CDR3 consists of 14 residues. Trimming cost V 2 bases and J 0 bases, with 7 bases left between them. CDR1 and CDR2 from the germline V gene are SEHNR and FQNEAQ (reference sequence). The CDR3: CASSLQHMNTEAFF. CDR3 coding DNA: TGTGCCAGCAGCTTACAACATATGAACACTGAAGCTTTCTTT.

This clone was seen a handful of times. This chain links TRBV6-5 with TRBJ2-7, with D perhaps TRBD2 (6 bases). Per the germline V gene, CDR1 is MNHEY and CDR2 is SVGAGI. V was shortened by 6 bases and J by 6 bases, with 15 bases between the two germline ends. This CDR3 is built from 13 residues. The CDR3 bases are TGTGCCAGCAGACCCCGCGGAGGGGCCGAGCAGTACTTC. It encodes CASRPRGGAEQYF.

The chain is built from TRBV10-3 and TRBJ2-7; D not resolved. This CDR3 comprises 13 residues. The V and J ends lost 2 bases and 2 bases respectively, with 7 bases between them. CDR1 ENHRY and CDR2 SYGVKD come from the germline V gene. This CDR3 reads CAISEREAYEQYF. In nucleotides, the CDR3 is TGTGCCATCAGTGAGAGGGAAGCCTACGAGCAGTACTTC.

The chain is built from TRBV7-2 and TRBJ2-2; tentatively, D is TRBD2 (6 bases). CDR1 SGHTA and CDR2 FQGNSA come from the germline V gene. The CDR3 length is 15 residues. V shed 3 bases and J shed 3 bases, with 11 bases lying between them. As DNA, the CDR3 is TGTGCCAGCAGCTTCTATAGCGGTGACACCGGGGAGCTGTTTTTT. Residues: CASSFYSGDTGELFF.

The chain couples TRBV9 to TRBJ2-5; weak D call: TRBD2 (6 bases). The CDR3 has 14 amino acids. V was pared by 3 bases and J by 5 bases, with 14 bases between. In germline, CDR1 is SGDLS, CDR2 YYNGEE. CDR3 region: CASSASGRGETQYF. DNA of the CDR3: TGTGCCAGCAGCGCCTCAGGTCGGGGGGAGACCCAGTACTTC.